Below are 9 T cell receptor beta chains sequenced from a single sample in a study of T cell repertoires and leukemia-associated antigens. TCRdb fed the 5' RACE reads into MiXCR, producing one record per CDR3 protein. The repertoire includes roughly 15,000 distinct CDR3 sequences, roughly 38% of them detected once, and around a tenth sits in the top ten. These receptors have no identified antigens. The sequenced sample was CD3+ T cells sorted from blood and cultured. The receptors shown here come from a female donor in good health.

V gene TRBV5-1 combines with J gene TRBJ1-6; possibly TRBD1 for D (6 bases). V gave up 4 bases and J gave up 0 bases, with 11 bases separating them. The CDR3 consists of 16 residues. Germline V gene lookup returns CDR1 SGHRS and CDR2 YFSETQ. Written as DNA, the CDR3 is TGCGCCAGCAGCCGGACAGACAGCTCCTATAATTCACCCCTCCACTTT. This codes for CASSRTDSSYNSPLHF.

The rearrangement links TRBV5-1 to TRBJ2-7, with TRBD1 identical over 7 bases. CDR3 length: 22 residues. CDR1 is SGHRS and CDR2 is YFSETQ in the germline V gene. The J segment lost 0 bases and the V segment lost 3 bases, leaving 27 bases of the junction unmatched. Here the CDR3 reads CASSSAVLSWGKGQANSYEQYF. CDR3 coding DNA: TGCGCCAGCAGCTCGGCGGTCCTGAGTTGGGGAAAAGGACAGGCCAACTCCTACGAGCAGTACTTC.

This clonotype appeared a single time. In this CDR3 the conserved last residue, phenylalanine or tryptophan, is missing, so a read error is likely. The chain joins TRBV7-2 to TRBJ2-7; D gene uncertain. The V end was cut by 1 base, the J end by 1 base, with 17 bases between. CDR3 size: 17 residues. Germline loops: CDR1 SGHTA, CDR2 FQGNSA. The CDR3, as DNA: TGTGCCAGCAGCTTAGTGTATTCCCGGGCCCCTTCCTACGAGCAGTACCTC. Encoded protein: CASSLVYSRAPSYEQYL.

About this clonotype itself: The junction shows a germline mismatch at one end, possibly a read error. The CDR3 loop is CAGSLGQGAQETQYF. Here the CDR3 DNA reads TGCGCCGGCAGCTTGGGACAGGGGGCCCAGGAGACCCAGTACTTC. This chain uses TRBV5-1 with TRBJ2-5, with 12 bases fitting TRBD1. Germline V gene lookup returns CDR1 SGHRS and CDR2 YFSETQ. This CDR3 region has 15 residues.

The chain employs TRBV28 and TRBJ1-2; D unresolved. The CDR3 covers 11 residues. Germline CDR1 MDHEN, CDR2 SYDVKM. Deletions cut 3 bases from V and 2 bases from J, with 1 base between. In DNA, the CDR3 is TGTGCCAGCAGTTTGAACTATGGCTACACCTTC. Protein sequence: CASSLNYGYTF.

This clonotype was picked up a small number of times. The chain is built from TRBV5-1 and TRBJ1-3, with unresolved D. Germline values: CDR1 SGHRS, CDR2 YFSETQ. V lost 0 bases and J lost 0, with 7 bases in between. This CDR3 contains 15 residues. The CDR3 nucleotides read TGCGCCAGCAGCTTGGAAGCGGACTCTGGAAACACCATATATTTT. Protein product: CASSLEADSGNTIYF.

Worth noting for this clonotype: Given the absence of the conserved phenylalanine or tryptophan at the CDR3 end, a read error is likely. The gene calls are TRBV20-1 and TRBJ2-5; maybe TRBD2 (6 bases). Trimming left V 0 bases short and J 9 bases short, with 14 bases between. Germline V CDR1 and CDR2: DFQATT, SNEGSKA (reference sequence). The CDR3 runs 13 residues. The CDR3 is CSARDLAPGAQYL. DNA for the CDR3: TGCAGTGCTAGAGATCTAGCCCCGGGGGCCCAGTACCTC.

Judged by abundance, this clonotype is medium-sized. This chain uses TRBV29-1 with TRBJ2-5; D is unclear. The germline gives CDR1 SQVTM, CDR2 ANQGSEA. The length of the CDR3 is 11 residues. Trimming cost V 2 bases and J 5 bases, with 6 bases left between them. This chain's CDR3 is CSVELRETQYF. DNA of the CDR3: TGCAGCGTTGAACTTAGGGAGACCCAGTACTTC. Based on the CDR3 plus reference TRBV29-1 and TRBJ2-5, the full variable domain is SAVISQKPSRDICQRGTSLTIQCQVDSQVTMMFWYRQQPGQSLTLIATANQGSEATYESGFVIDKFPISRPNLTFSTLTVSNMSPEDSSIYLCSVELRETQYFGPGTRLLVL.

In its sample, this clonotype was seen once. The chain recombines TRBV29-1 with TRBJ2-7; tentatively, D is TRBD2 (6 bases). This CDR3 has 12 amino acids. Trimming left V 2 bases short and J 7 bases short, with 12 bases between. Germline V gives CDR1 SQVTM, CDR2 ANQGSEA. The CDR3 is CSVEKRTKEQYF. DNA for the CDR3: TGCAGCGTTGAAAAACGGACTAAGGAGCAGTACTTC.